Described below is a single TCR beta chain sequence and its context. Its antigen has not been determined. No quality values exist for individual bases; no much larger clone is one base distant. The collaborating institutions used their own protocols to collect whole blood in K2EDTA tubes. For TCRbeta analysis, collaborators shipped samples as frozen whole blood, isolated PBMCs, or DNA extracted from either of those sample types. Measured from the cysteine to the phenylalanine, the CDR3 is 13 residues long. Kept here is only the CDR3 DNA, which spans 39 bases and is read in frame from base 1. Between the V and J ends, shortened by 4 bases and 4 bases respectively, the junction contains 11 bases. The germline V gene supplies CDR1 SGHDT and CDR2 YYEEEE. The sample comes from a study of blood T cell repertoires in COVID-19 (dated by TCRdb to 2020 to 2021). Study-wide context: Samples covering the acute and convalescent phases of COVID-19 were provided by collaborators in the United States, Italy and Spain. Sample metadata almost always included a de-identified subject ID, COVID-19 status, age in years and sex. The samples were drawn from the first 160 participants of the ongoing ImmuneRACE study and from 1,254 subjects provided by 6 global collaborators. The material from the prospective study consisted of cDNA or gDNA derived from T cells, B-cell-depleted T cells, or PBMCs. Subjects who had been exposed to COVID-19, were actively infected with it, or had recovered from it provided the deeply sampled blood TCRbeta repertoires that made up the dataset. Where HLA class I and class II types were available, the types were taken from metadata supplied by the sample provider, not from assay-based typing. The repertoires were released in a freely available public database meant as a resource for research on the immune response to SARS-CoV-2. Summary of the overall study and its limitations: Clinical and demographic metadata were provided uncurated, with the amount varying by source and participant.

TCRbeta CDR3 regions were amplified from genomic DNA using the immunoSEQ Assay, a bias-controlled multiplex PCR. The authors' pipeline ran thus. The number of nucleated cells in each sample was estimated by amplification of reference gene primers within the assay. Sequence reads were collapsed and filtered to measure the absolute abundance of every unique TCRbeta CDR3 rearrangement. Productive Simpson clonality was computed per sample as the square root of Simpson's diversity index over productive rearrangements. TCRdb provides this immuneACCESS table in a form limited to in-frame rearrangements. Some clones are lacking; in checked studies, under half of them reflect an unresolved V gene, and why the rest are absent is not known. V and J calls and clone size are those listed in that table; D and trimming were worked out from the DNA. Counted in this sample were about 100,000 clones; roughly 84% of them appeared once. The ten largest clones add up to 7.4% of the sample.

The sequenced sample was peripheral blood. The chain links TRBV5-6 with TRBJ1-2; TRBD1 is a weak D gene call, 6 bases matching. The receptor was isolated from a man aged 25 to 45 in a cohort sampled during active COVID-19. The DNA sequence reads TGTGCCAGCAGCCGCAGGGGTTCCTATGGCTACACCTTC. Its protein is CASSRRGSYGYTF.